These 20 T cell receptor beta chains share one sample of origin, sequenced in a study of T cells in tuberculosis. Produced via immunoSEQ multiplex PCR; TCRdb's table is partial and in-frame only. The sample lists about 88,000 clones, approximately 91% occurring once. Sorting used thawed, overnight-rested PBMC stained with anti-CD3, a viability dye and GMM-loaded CD1B tetramer. C32 glucose monomycolate from Rhodococcus equi was loaded onto the CD1B tetramers. Sequencing was done on a sample of CD1b-GMM tetramer-negative cells sorted from PBMCs. The receptors were sampled from an adult woman with latent tuberculosis.

The chain recombines TRBV6-5 with TRBJ1-2, with 9 bases aligning to TRBD1. The CDR3 is made up of 16 amino acids. The trim removed 0 bases at V and 6 bases at J, leaving 8 bases unmatched. Germline CDR1 and CDR2: MNHEY and SVGAGI. The CDR3 DNA is TGTGCCAGCAGTTACTCGTTGAACAGGGGGCAGGATGGCTACACCTTC. This codes for CASSYSLNRGQDGYTF.

The chain uses TRBV21-1 and TRBJ1-2; the D segment call TRBD1 is taken from the table without a DNA check. TRBV21-1 is a pseudogene locus. The CDR3 consists of 13 residues. CDR3 loop: CASSKQGGAGYTF. The CDR3 DNA follows: TGTGCCAGCAGCAAACAGGGGGGAGCCGGCTACACCTTC.

This chain links TRBV6-5 with TRBJ2-7; a weak D match, TRBD1 (6 bases). The CDR3 has 13 residues. Germline V gene sequence: CDR1 MNHEY, CDR2 SVGAGI. V shed 6 bases and J shed 3 bases, with 12 bases lying between them. The CDR3 DNA reads TGTGCCAGCAGCTGGGGGCAGTACTACGAGCAGTACTTC. Translating it yields CASSWGQYYEQYF.

The chain combines TRBV18 with TRBJ1-3; D is unresolved. V dropped 0 bases and J dropped 8 bases, with 11 bases sitting between them. The germline V gene encodes CDR1 KGHSH and CDR2 LQKENI. CDR3 size: 14 residues. The DNA of the CDR3 is TGTGCCAGCTCACCACCGAGGGTGCGGGACACCATATATTTT. Amino acids: CASSPPRVRDTIYF.

The chain has TRBV28 and TRBJ1-6; possible D gene TRBD1, 6 bases. Trimming cost V 9 bases and J 6 bases, with 15 bases left between them. CDR3 length: 14 residues. Germline CDR1 reads MDHEN; CDR2 reads SYDVKM. CDR3 DNA sequence: TGTGCCAGTACCTCGGGGGGCTTTAATTCACCCCTCCACTTT. It encodes CASTSGGFNSPLHF.

CDR3 in amino acids: CASSRSQGYEQYF. In nucleotides, the CDR3 is TGTGCCAGCAGCCGAAGCCAGGGCTACGAGCAGTACTTC. The chain uses TRBV7-6 and TRBJ2-7; D perhaps matches TRBD1 (5 bases). With 5 bases removed from V and 3 bases from J, the gap between germline ends came to 11 bases. The CDR3 length is 13 residues. Per germline, CDR1 SGHVS and CDR2 FNYEAQ.

The V gene is TRBV2, the J gene TRBJ2-7; TRBD1 might be the D (7 bases). The V gene lost 6 bases and the J gene lost 6 bases, with 24 bases spanning the gap. This CDR3 spans 16 amino acids. Germline lookup yields CDR1 SNHLY and CDR2 FYNNEI. The CDR3 protein is CASSVPGQTLGGEQYF. CDR3 sequence (DNA): TGTGCCAGCAGCGTTCCGGGACAGACCTTGGGAGGCGAGCAGTACTTC.

V and J are TRBV27 and TRBJ2-1; no firm D call. Per germline, CDR1 MNHEY and CDR2 SMNVEV (reference sequence). The CDR3 totals 12 residues. V lost 4 bases, J lost 2 bases, and 3 bases lay in between. This CDR3 is CASSSTYNEQFF. CDR3 coding DNA: TGTGCCAGCAGTTCCACCTACAATGAGCAGTTCTTC.

The V gene is TRBV28, the J gene TRBJ1-2; D not certain. Trimming removed 5 bases at V and 6 bases at J, with 16 bases between. CDR1 and CDR2 (germline): MDHEN, SYDVKM. This CDR3 is 14 amino acids long. CDR3 protein: CASSLPQPRDGYTF. For the CDR3, the DNA is TGTGCCAGCAGTCTACCACAACCCCGGGATGGCTACACCTTC.

V usage is TRBV5-4 and J usage is TRBJ1-2; D unresolved. The germline V gene has CDR1 SGHNT and CDR2 YYREEE (reference sequence). The CDR3 is 14 amino acids. V lost 4 bases and J 4 bases, leaving 14 bases between the germline ends. The CDR3 loop is CASSGAKSLYGYTF. CDR3 coding DNA: TGTGCCAGCAGCGGAGCAAAATCTCTCTATGGCTACACCTTC.

This clone was recorded only once. This rearrangement joins TRBV10-2 to TRBJ2-5, with 11 nucleotides matching TRBD1. Trimming at V came to 6 bases and at J to 4 bases, leaving 4 bases not matched to a gene. This CDR3 region has 14 residues. Germline-derived CDR1 and CDR2 are WSHSY and SAAADI. The CDR3 DNA is TGCGCCAGCAGAACGGGACAGGGGGGAGAGACCCAGTACTTC. Translating gives CASRTGQGGETQYF.

This chain uses TRBV6-6 with TRBJ1-5; D not resolved. In germline, CDR1 is MNHNY, CDR2 SVGAGI (reference sequence). This CDR3 is built from 13 residues. V lost 2 bases, J lost 11 bases, and 13 bases lay in between. This CDR3 is CASSYERVQTQHF. The CDR3 DNA follows: TGTGCCAGCAGTTACGAGAGGGTCCAGACCCAGCATTTT.

In this sample, this clone turned up once. This sequence joins TRBV5-1 and TRBJ1-1, with D unresolved. Trimming took off 1 base at V and 2 bases at J, with 12 bases between the two ends. This CDR3 comprises 15 residues. CDR1 is SGHRS, CDR2 YFSETQ, per germline. CDR3 in amino acids: CASSLSSRSNTEAFF. The CDR3 nucleotides read TGCGCCAGCAGCTTGTCTTCCAGGTCTAACACTGAAGCTTTCTTT.

The table lists this clone with a count of one. J is TRBJ2-7 and V is TRBV5-1; 9 nucleotides match TRBD1. Germline CDR1 SGHRS, CDR2 YFSETQ. Trimming removed 4 bases from V and 5 bases from J; junction bases left unmatched: 7. CDR3 length: 14 amino acids. The CDR3 nucleotides are TGCGCCAGCAGCACCCGGGACAGGGTCCACGAGCAGTACTTC. Translated, it gives CASSTRDRVHEQYF.

Only a few counts were recorded for this clone. CDR3 nucleotide sequence: TGTGCCAGTAGTCGGGGACAGTCAAATAGCAATCAGCCCCAGCATTTT. Translated: CASSRGQSNSNQPQHF. The chain couples TRBV19 to TRBJ1-5, with 7 bases fitting TRBD1. Trimming removed 5 bases from V and 0 bases from J; junction bases left unmatched: 7. Germline assignment: CDR1 LNHDA and CDR2 SQIVND (reference sequence). This CDR3 contains 16 residues.

The chain joins TRBV6-4 to TRBJ1-1; D is possibly TRBD1 (6 bases). The CDR3 spans 13 residues. With 2 bases removed from V and 7 bases from J, the gap between germline ends came to 11 bases. CDR1 is MRHNA, CDR2 SNTAGT, per germline. In DNA, the CDR3 is TGTGCCAGCAGTGACGGGGGCAGCGGTGAAGCTTTCTTT. Translating it yields CASSDGGSGEAFF.

The chain uses TRBV5-6 and TRBJ2-7, with D maybe TRBD1 (6 bases). V was trimmed by 1 base and J by 4 bases, leaving 12 bases between them. This CDR3 has 14 amino acids. Per the germline V gene, CDR1 is SGHDT and CDR2 is YYEEEE. CDR3 in DNA: TGTGCCAGCAGCTTGTGGCCAGGGGCTTACGAGCAGTACGTC. Translated, it gives CASSLWPGAYEQYV.

A few counts support this clone. V is TRBV6-5 and J is TRBJ2-6, with 7 bases lining up with TRBD2. CDR1 and CDR2 (germline): MNHEY, SVGAGI. This CDR3 region has 15 residues. Germline trimming cut 6 bases from V and 2 bases from J; bases unmatched to any gene: 4. The CDR3 reads CASRTLAAGANVLTF. The CDR3 nucleotides are TGTGCCAGCAGGACTCTAGCGGCTGGGGCCAACGTCCTGACTTTC.

The J gene is TRBJ1-1, the V gene TRBV6-1; D is undetermined. This CDR3 region has 13 residues. The germline CDR1 and CDR2 sequences are MNHNS and SASEGT. Trimming left V 3 bases short and J 9 bases short, with 14 bases between. CDR3 region: CASSESGVPKAFF. In nucleotides, the CDR3 is TGTGCCAGCAGTGAGAGCGGGGTCCCCAAAGCTTTCTTT.

The J gene is TRBJ2-5, the V gene TRBV4-2; 8 positions agree with TRBD2. V lost 0 bases to trimming and J lost 2 bases; unmatched junction nucleotides: 11. This CDR3 region has 18 residues. Per the germline V gene, CDR1 is LGHNA and CDR2 is YNFKEQ. The CDR3 is CASSQDTLSAGGQETQYF. The CDR3, as DNA: TGTGCCAGCAGCCAAGATACCCTTTCGGCGGGGGGACAAGAGACCCAGTACTTC.